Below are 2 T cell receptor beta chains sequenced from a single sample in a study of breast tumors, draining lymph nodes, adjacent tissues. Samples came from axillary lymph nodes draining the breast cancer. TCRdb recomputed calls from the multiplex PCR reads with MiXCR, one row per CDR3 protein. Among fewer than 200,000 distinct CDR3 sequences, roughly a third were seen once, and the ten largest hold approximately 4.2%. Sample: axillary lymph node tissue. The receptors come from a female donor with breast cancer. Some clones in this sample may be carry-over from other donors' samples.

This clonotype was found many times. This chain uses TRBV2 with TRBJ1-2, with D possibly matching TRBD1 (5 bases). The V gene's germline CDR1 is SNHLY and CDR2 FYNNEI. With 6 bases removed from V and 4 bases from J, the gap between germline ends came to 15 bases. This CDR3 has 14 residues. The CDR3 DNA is TGTGCCAGCAGCGACGGGACGGACTCCTATGGCTACACCTTC. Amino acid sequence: CASSDGTDSYGYTF. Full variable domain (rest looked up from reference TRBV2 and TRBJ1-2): EPEVTQTPSHQVTQMGQEVILRCVPISNHLYFYWYRQILGQKVEFLVSFYNNEISEKSEIFDDQFSVERPDGSNFTLKIRSTKLEDSAMYFCASSDGTDSYGYTFGSGTRLTVV.

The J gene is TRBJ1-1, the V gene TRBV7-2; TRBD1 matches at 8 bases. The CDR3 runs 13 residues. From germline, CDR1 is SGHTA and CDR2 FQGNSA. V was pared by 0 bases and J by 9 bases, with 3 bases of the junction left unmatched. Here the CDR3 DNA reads TGTGCCAGCAGCTTAGCGGGGACAGGAAAAGCTTTCTTT. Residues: CASSLAGTGKAFF.